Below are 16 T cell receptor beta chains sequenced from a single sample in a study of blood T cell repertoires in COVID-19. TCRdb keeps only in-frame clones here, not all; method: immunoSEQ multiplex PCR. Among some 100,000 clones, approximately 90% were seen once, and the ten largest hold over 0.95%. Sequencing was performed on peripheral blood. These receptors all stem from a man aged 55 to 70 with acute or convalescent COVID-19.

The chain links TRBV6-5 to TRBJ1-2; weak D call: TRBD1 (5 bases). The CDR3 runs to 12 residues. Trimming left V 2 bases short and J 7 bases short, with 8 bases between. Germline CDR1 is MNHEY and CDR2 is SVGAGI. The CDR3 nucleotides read TGTGCCAGCAGTTACACGGGGGTTGGCTACACCTTC. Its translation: CASSYTGVGYTF.

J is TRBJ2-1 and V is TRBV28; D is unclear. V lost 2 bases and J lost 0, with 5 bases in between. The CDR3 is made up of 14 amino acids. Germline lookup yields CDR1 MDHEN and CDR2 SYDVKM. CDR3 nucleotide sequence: TGTGCCAGCAGTTTACAGAACTCCTACAATGAGCAGTTCTTC. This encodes CASSLQNSYNEQFF.

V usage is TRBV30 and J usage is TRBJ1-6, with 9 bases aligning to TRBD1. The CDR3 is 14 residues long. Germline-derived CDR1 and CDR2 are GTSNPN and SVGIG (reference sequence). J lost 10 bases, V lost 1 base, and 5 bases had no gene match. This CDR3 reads CAWSEGQGWSPLHF. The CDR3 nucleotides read TGTGCCTGGAGTGAAGGACAGGGGTGGTCACCCCTCCACTTT.

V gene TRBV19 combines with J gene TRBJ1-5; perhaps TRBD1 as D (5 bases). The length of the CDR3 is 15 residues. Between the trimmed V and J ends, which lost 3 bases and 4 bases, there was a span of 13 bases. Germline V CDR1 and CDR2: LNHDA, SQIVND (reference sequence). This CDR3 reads CASSMEGLSNQPQHF. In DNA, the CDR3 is TGTGCCAGTAGTATGGAGGGACTGAGTAATCAGCCCCAGCATTTT.

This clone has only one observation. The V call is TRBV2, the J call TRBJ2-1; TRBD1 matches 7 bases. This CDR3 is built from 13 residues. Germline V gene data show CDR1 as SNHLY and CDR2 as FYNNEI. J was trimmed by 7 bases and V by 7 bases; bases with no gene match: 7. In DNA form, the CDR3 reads TGTGCCAGCATGACAGGGTACCTTAATGAGCAGTTCTTC. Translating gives CASMTGYLNEQFF.

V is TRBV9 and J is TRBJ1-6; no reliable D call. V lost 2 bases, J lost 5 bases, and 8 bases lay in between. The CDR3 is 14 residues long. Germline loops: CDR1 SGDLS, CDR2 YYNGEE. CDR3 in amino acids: CASSVRQDNSPLHF. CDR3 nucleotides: TGTGCCAGCAGCGTTCGGCAGGATAATTCACCCCTCCACTTT.

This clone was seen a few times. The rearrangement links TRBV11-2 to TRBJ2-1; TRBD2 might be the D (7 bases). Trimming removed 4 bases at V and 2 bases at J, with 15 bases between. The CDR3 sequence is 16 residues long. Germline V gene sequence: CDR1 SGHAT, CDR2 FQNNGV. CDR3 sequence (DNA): TGTGCCAGCAGCTCCCATGCGGGGGCAGCCTACAATGAGCAGTTCTTC. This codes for CASSSHAGAAYNEQFF.

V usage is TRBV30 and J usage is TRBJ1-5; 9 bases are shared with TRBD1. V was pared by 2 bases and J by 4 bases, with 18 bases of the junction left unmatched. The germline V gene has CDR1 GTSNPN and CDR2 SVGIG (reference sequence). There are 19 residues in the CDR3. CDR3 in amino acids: CAWSRGNRGRGIRNQPQHF. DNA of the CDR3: TGTGCCTGGAGTAGGGGGAACAGGGGGCGAGGTATAAGGAATCAGCCCCAGCATTTT.

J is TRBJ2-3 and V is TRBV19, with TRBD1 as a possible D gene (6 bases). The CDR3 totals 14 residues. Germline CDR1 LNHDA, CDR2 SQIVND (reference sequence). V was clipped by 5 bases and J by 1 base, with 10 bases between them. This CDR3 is CASSLGARTDTQYF. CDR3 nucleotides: TGTGCCAGTAGTCTGGGGGCCCGCACAGATACGCAGTATTTT.

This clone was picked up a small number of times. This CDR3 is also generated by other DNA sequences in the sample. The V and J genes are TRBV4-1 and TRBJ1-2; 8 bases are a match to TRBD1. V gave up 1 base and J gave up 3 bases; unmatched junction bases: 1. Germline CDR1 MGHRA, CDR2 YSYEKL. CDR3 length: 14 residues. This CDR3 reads CASSQVQGDYGYTF. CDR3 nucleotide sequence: TGCGCCAGCAGCCAAGTACAGGGGGACTATGGCTACACCTTC.

The CDR3 DNA follows: TGCGCCAGCAGCTTAAGGGGATTTAGTGACACTGAAGCTTTCTTT. It translates to CASSLRGFSDTEAFF. The chain employs TRBV5-1 and TRBJ1-1; D is possibly TRBD1 (5 bases). This CDR3 region has 15 residues. V was cut by 2 bases and J by 3 bases, with 14 bases left in between. Germline CDR1 SGHRS, CDR2 YFSETQ. The full variable domain, completed using reference TRBV5-1 and TRBJ1-1, is KAGVTQTPRYLIKTRGQQVTLSCSPISGHRSVSWYQQTPGQGLQFLFEYFSETQRNKGNFPGRFSGRQFSNSRSEMNVSTLELGDSALYLCASSLRGFSDTEAFFGQGTRLTVV.

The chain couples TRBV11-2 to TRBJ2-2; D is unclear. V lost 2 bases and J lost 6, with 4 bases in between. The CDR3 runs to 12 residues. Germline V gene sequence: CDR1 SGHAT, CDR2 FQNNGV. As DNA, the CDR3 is TGTGCCAGCAGCTTATCGGCCGGGGAGCTGTTTTTT. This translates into CASSLSAGELFF.

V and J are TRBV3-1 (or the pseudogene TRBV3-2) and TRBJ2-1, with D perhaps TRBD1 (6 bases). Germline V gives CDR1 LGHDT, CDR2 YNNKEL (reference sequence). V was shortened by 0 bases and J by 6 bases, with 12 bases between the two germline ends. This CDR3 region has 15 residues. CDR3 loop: CASSQEGAIANEQFF. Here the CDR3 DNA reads TGTGCCAGCAGCCAAGAGGGGGCGATTGCCAATGAGCAGTTCTTC.

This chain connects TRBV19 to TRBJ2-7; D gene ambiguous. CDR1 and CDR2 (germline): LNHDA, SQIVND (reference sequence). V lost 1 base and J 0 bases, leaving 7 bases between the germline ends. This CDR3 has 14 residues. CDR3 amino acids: CASSIVGSSYEQYF. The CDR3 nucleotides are TGTGCCAGTAGTATAGTGGGCAGCTCCTACGAGCAGTACTTC.

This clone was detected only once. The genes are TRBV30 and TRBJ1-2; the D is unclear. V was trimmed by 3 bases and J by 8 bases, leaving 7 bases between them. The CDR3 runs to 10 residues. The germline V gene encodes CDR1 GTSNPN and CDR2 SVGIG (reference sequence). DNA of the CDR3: TGTGCCTGGAGGCGGAAGGGCTACACCTTC. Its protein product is CAWRRKGYTF.

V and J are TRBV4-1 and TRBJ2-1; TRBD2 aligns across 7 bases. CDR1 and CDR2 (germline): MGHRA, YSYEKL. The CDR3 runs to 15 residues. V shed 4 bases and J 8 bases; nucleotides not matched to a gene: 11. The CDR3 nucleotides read TGCGCCAGCAGCCTGCACGGACTAGTGGTCGATGAGCAGTTCTTC. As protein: CASSLHGLVVDEQFF.